These T cell receptor beta chains were read from a single sample in a study of blood T cells in healthy people across ages. Using its own MiXCR run on the 5' RACE reads, TCRdb lists one record per CDR3 protein. Of about 1.5 million distinct CDR3 sequences in the sample, 35% to 45% are singletons; the top ten hold roughly 3.7%. The sample was blood. These receptors all come from a woman under 30 in good health. Both conserved end residues are part of each CDR3. Each record gives: J gene, V gene, clone size, D gene, CDR3 protein, CDR3 DNA. The D gene is left open where the match is weak. Rows give clone size only sometimes, using once, few, many, or a class for an expanded clone.

TRBJ2-3,TRBV6-6,few,.,CASSYEVLDHTDTQYF,TGTGCCAGCAGTTACGAGGTTCTGGACCACACAGATACGCAGTATTTT
TRBJ1-2,TRBV5-1,many,.,CASSGGTNYGYTF,TGTGCCAGCTCCGGGGGGACCAACTATGGCTACACCTTC
TRBJ2-1,TRBV3-1,.,.,CASSQNPMSSYNEQFF,TGTGCCAGCAGCCAAAACCCGATGAGCTCCTACAATGAGCAGTTCTTC
TRBJ2-1,TRBV5-1,few,TRBD2,CASSALAGGRSGNEQFF,TGCGCCAGCAGCGCGCTAGCGGGGGGGCGTTCAGGCAATGAGCAGTTCTTC
TRBJ1-2,TRBV10-3,once,.,CAISDEGGRGYTF,TGTGCCATCAGTGATGAGGGGGGTAGGGGCTACACCTTC
TRBJ1-2,TRBV12-3/TRBV12-4,.,.,CASSFQGRGYGYTF,TGTGCCAGCAGTTTCCAGGGGAGAGGGTATGGCTACACCTTC
TRBJ1-2,TRBV2,few,.,CASSGDGDYGYTF,TGTGCCAGCAGTGGAGACGGTGACTATGGCTACACCTTC
TRBJ1-1,TRBV28,few,.,CASSLMHTEAFF,TGTGCCAGCAGCCTGATGCACACTGAAGCTTTCTTT
TRBJ2-1,TRBV7-2,few,TRBD2,CASSLTSGSFEQFF,TGTGCCAGCAGCTTAACTAGCGGGAGTTTTGAGCAGTTCTTC
TRBJ1-2,TRBV20-1,.,.,CSASVAANYGYTF,TGCAGTGCTAGCGTGGCAGCTAACTATGGCTACACCTTC
TRBJ2-5,TRBV6-2/TRBV6-3,.,TRBD2,CASSFTLREGNYNVQYF,TGTGCCAGCAGTTTTACGTTACGGGAGGGCAATTACAATGTGCAGTACTTC
TRBJ1-1,TRBV6-2/TRBV6-3,.,.,CASSPWTVLNTEAFF,TGTGCCAGCAGTCCGTGGACAGTCCTGAACACTGAAGCTTTCTTT
TRBJ2-1,TRBV4-2,few,TRBD2,CASSPGGGFSYNEQFF,TGTGCCAGCAGCCCGGGGGGGGGTTTCTCCTACAATGAGCAGTTCTTC
TRBJ2-1,TRBV7-8,few,TRBD2,CASSFVSGSRDEQFF,TGTGCCAGCAGCTTTGTTAGCGGGAGTAGGGATGAGCAGTTCTTC
TRBJ2-7,TRBV4-3,.,TRBD1,CASSRGQESSYEQYF,TGCGCCAGCAGCCGAGGACAGGAAAGCTCCTACGAGCAGTACTTC
TRBJ1-2,TRBV25-1,.,.,CASSDPGEMDYGYTF,TGTGCCAGCAGTGATCCTGGAGAGATGGACTATGGCTACACCTTC
TRBJ2-3,TRBV4-1,few,TRBD2,CASSQKRGSFTDTQYF,TGCGCCAGCAGCCAAAAGCGGGGGAGTTTCACAGATACGCAGTATTTT
TRBJ2-5,TRBV7-2,.,.,CASSRAPGSDALGTQYF,TGTGCCAGCAGCCGCGCACCGGGTTCTGATGCCTTGGGGACCCAGTACTTC
TRBJ2-3,TRBV29-1,.,.,CSVERRFTDTQYF,TGCAGCGTTGAAAGGCGGTTCACAGATACGCAGTATTTT
TRBJ1-2,TRBV12-3/TRBV12-4,few,.,CASLRQGGGYTF,TGTGCCAGCCTCAGGCAGGGTGGTGGCTACACCTTC